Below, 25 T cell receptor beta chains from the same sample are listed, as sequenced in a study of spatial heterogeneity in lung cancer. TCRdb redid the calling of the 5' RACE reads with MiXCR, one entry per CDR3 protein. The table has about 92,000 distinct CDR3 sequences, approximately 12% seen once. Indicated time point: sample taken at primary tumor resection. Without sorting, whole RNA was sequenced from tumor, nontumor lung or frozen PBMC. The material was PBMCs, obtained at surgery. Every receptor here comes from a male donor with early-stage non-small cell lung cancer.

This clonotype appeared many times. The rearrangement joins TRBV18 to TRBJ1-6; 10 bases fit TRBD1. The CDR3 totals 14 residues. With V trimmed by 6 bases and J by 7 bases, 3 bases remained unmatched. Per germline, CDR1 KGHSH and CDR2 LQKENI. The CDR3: CASSQDRGNSPLHF. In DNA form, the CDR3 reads TGTGCCAGCTCCCAGGACAGGGGGAATTCACCCCTCCACTTT.

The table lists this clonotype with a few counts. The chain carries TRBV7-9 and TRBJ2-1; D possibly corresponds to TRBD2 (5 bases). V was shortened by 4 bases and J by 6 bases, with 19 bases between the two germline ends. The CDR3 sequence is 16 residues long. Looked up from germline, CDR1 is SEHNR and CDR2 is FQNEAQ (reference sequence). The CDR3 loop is CASSSIDGESFNEQFF. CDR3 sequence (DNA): TGTGCCAGCAGCTCCATTGACGGGGAGAGTTTCAATGAGCAGTTCTTC.

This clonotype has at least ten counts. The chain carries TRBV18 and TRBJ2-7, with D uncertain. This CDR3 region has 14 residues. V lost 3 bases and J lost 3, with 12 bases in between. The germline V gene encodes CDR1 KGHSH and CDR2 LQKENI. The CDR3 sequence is CASSPDTSYYEQYF. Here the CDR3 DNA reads TGTGCCAGCTCACCTGACACGAGCTACTACGAGCAGTACTTC.

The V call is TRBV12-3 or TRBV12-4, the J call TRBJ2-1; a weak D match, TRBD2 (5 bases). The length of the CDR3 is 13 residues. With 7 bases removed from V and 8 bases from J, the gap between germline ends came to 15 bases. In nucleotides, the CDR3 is TGTGCCAGCAATCTTCTCGGGATGTATGAGCAGTTCTTC. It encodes CASNLLGMYEQFF.

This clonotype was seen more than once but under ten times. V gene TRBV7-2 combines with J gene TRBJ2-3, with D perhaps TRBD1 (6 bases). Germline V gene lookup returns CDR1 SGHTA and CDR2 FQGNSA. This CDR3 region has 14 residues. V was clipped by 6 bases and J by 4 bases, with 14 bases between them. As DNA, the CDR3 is TGTGCCAGCAGAAGGGACCAGGGGCCAGATACGCAGTATTTT. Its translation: CASRRDQGPDTQYF.

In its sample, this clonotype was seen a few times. The CDR3 nucleotides read TGTGCCAGCAGCTTAGCCGTGATCTACGAGCAGTACTTC. Amino acids: CASSLAVIYEQYF. The chain is built from TRBV7-2 and TRBJ2-7; D ambiguous. Germline V CDR1 and CDR2: SGHTA, FQGNSA. The V end was cut by 0 bases, the J end by 3 bases, with 6 bases between. The CDR3 is 13 residues long.

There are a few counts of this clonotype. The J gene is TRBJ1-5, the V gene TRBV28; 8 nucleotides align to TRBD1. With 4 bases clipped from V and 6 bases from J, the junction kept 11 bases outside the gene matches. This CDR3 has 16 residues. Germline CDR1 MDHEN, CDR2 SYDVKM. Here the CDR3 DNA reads TGTGCCAGCAGTTCCCCGGACAGGGAAAGTGGTCAGCCCCAGCATTTT. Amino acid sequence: CASSSPDRESGQPQHF.

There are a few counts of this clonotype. CDR3 residues: CASGDYENEQFF. Here the CDR3 DNA reads TGTGCCAGCGGCGATTACGAAAATGAGCAGTTCTTC. The gene calls are TRBV12-3 or TRBV12-4 and TRBJ2-1; D gene uncertain. The CDR3 runs to 12 residues. Trimming shortened V by 8 bases and J by 7 bases, and 12 bases separated the two germline ends.

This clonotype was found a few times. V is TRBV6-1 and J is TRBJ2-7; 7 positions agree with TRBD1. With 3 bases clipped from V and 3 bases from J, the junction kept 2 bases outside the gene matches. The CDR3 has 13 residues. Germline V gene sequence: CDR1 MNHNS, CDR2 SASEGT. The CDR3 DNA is TGTGCCAGCAGTGAGACAGGGATCTACGAGCAGTACTTC. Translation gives CASSETGIYEQYF.

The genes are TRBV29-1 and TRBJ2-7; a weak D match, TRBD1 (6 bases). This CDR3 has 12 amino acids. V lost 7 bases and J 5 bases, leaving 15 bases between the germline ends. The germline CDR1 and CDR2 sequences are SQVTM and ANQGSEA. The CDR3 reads CSGKFTGNEQYF. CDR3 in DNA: TGCAGCGGAAAATTTACAGGGAACGAGCAGTACTTC.

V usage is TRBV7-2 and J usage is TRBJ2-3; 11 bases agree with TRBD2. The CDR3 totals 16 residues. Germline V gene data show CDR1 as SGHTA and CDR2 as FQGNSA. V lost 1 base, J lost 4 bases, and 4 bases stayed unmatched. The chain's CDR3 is CASSLVAGGPSDTQYF. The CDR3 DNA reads TGTGCCAGCAGCTTAGTAGCGGGGGGGCCCTCAGATACGCAGTATTTT.

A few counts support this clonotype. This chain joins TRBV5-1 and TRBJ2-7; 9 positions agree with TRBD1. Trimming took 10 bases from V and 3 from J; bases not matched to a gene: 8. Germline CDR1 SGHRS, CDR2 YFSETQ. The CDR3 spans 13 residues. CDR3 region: CARHGTGNYEQYF. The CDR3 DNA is TGCGCCCGCCACGGGACAGGGAACTACGAGCAGTACTTC.

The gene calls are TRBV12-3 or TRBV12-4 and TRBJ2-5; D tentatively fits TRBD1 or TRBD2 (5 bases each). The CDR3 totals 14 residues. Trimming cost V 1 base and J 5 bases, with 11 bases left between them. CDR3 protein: CASSLGGGGETQYF. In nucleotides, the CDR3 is TGTGCCAGCAGTTTAGGGGGCGGCGGGGAGACCCAGTACTTC.

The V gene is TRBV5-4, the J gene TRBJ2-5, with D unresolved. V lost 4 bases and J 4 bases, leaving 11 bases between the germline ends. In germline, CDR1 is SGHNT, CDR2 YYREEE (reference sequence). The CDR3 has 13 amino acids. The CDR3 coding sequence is TGTGCCAGCAGCCAAGAACGCGGAGAGACCCAGTACTTC. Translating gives CASSQERGETQYF.

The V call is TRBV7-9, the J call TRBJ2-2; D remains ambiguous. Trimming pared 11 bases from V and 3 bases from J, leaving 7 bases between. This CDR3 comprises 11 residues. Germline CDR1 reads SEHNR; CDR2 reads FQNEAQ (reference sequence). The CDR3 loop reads CASKDTGELFF. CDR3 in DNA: TGTGCCTCGAAGGACACCGGGGAGCTGTTTTTT.

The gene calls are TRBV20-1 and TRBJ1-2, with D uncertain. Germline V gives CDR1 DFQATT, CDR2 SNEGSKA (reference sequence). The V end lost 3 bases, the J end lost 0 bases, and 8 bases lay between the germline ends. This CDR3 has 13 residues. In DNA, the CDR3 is TGCAGTGCTAGTTCCCAGTCTAACTATGGCTACACCTTC. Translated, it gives CSASSQSNYGYTF.

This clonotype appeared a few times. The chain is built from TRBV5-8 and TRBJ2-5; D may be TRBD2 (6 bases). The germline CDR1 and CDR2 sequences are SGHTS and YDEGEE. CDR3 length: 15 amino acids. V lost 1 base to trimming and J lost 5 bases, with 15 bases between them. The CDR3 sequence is CASSLSGREWETQYF. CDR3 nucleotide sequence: TGTGCCAGCAGCTTGTCGGGCCGGGAGTGGGAGACCCAGTACTTC.

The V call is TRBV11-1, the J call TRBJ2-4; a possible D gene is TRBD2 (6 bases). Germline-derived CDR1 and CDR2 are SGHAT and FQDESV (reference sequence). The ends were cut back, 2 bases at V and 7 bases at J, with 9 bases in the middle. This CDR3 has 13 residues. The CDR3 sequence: CASSLSGLNIQYF. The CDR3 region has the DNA TGTGCCAGCAGCTTAAGCGGGTTGAACATTCAGTACTTC.

The CDR3 coding sequence is TGTGCCAGCAGGGGGGGGAGCTATGGCTACACCTTC. Protein: CASRGGSYGYTF. The J gene is TRBJ1-2, the V gene TRBV28; D may be TRBD1 (5 bases). The CDR3 spans 12 residues. Between the trimmed V and J ends, which lost 6 bases and 4 bases, there was a span of 9 bases. Germline V gene lookup returns CDR1 MDHEN and CDR2 SYDVKM.

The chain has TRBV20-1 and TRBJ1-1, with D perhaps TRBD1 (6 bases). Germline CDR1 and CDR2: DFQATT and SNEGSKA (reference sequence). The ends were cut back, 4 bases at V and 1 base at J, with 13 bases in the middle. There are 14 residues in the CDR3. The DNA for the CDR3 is TGCAGTGCTACGAGGGGGTGGGAGAACACTGAAGCTTTCTTT. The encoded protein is CSATRGWENTEAFF.

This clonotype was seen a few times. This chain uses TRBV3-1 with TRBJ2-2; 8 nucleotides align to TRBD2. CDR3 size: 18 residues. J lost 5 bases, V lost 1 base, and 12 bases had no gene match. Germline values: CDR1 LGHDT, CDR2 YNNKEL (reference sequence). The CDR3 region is CASSQARSGRARTGELFF. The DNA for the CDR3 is TGTGCCAGCAGCCAAGCCAGGAGCGGGAGAGCTAGGACCGGGGAGCTGTTTTTT.

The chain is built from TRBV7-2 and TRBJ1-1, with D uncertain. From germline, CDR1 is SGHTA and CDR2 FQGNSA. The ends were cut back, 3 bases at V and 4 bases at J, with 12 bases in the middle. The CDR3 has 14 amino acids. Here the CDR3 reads CASSFSTSVTEAFF. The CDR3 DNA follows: TGTGCCAGCAGCTTTTCTACTTCGGTCACTGAAGCTTTCTTT.

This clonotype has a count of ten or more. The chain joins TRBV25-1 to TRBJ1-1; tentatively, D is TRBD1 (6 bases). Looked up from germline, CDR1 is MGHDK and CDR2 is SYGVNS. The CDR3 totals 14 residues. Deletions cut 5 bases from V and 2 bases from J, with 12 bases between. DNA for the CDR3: TGTGCCAGCAGTCCCCACAGGGATAACACTGAAGCTTTCTTT. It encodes CASSPHRDNTEAFF.

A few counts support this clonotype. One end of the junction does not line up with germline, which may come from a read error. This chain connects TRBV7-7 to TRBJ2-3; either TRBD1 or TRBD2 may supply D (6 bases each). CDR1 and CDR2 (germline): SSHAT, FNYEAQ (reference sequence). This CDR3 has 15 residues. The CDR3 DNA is TGTGCTAGCAGCATGGGGGCTAGCGCAGCAGATACGCAGTATTTT. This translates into CASSMGASAADTQYF.

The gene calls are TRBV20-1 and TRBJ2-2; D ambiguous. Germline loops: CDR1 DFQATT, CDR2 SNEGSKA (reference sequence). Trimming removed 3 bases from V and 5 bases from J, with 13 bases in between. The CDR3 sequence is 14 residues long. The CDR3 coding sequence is TGCAGTGCTAGTTTGGTCGGGCCTACCGGGGAGCTGTTTTTT. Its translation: CSASLVGPTGELFF.